This TCR beta chain stems from a study of cytomegalovirus exposure and HLA in healthy donors. Study-wide results and limits: Common viral pathogens were later found to be apparently linked to several of the most significant clusters. The study designated fewer than 200 TCR beta chains cytomegalovirus-associated. Some segments of the V type, notably TRBV6-2 and TRBV6-3, were excluded as indistinguishable. TCR sequences were mostly rare, though some public TCRs occurred in many donors.

This clone was picked up a small number of times. Its target is not known. 13 Jbeta primers and 60 Vbeta primers were used for the PCR. Using immunoSEQ multiplex PCR, the repertoire was profiled, and TCRdb retains in-frame clones only, with some absent. There are approximately 170,000 clones in the sample; roughly four fifths occur only once, and 1.5% to 1.8% lies in the top ten. Trimming took off 11 bases at V and 0 bases at J, with 9 bases between the two ends. CDR1 ENHRY and CDR2 SYGVKD come from the germline V gene. This CDR3 is 12 amino acids long. This sequence joins TRBV10-3 and TRBJ2-3, with D perhaps matching TRBD2 (6 bases). This sequence was found in a middle-aged man in good health and CMV-seronegative. The sequenced sample was PBMCs. The CDR3 region is CASGGSTDTQYF. The DNA for the CDR3 is TGTGCCTCCGGAGGGAGCACAGATACGCAGTATTTT.